A single sample gave rise to the 15 T cell receptor beta chains below, sequenced in a study of neurological immune-mediated disorders. Each CDR3 protein is one row after TCRdb ran MiXCR on the 5' RACE reads. The sample holds tens of thousands of distinct CDR3 sequences, around 4.2% seen once. The source material was PBMCs. These receptors all stem from a man aged 45-60 years with multiple sclerosis.

In its sample, this clonotype was seen many times. The chain has TRBV5-5 and TRBJ2-5; 9 nucleotides match TRBD2. CDR3 size: 16 residues. Germline V gives CDR1 SGHKS, CDR2 YYEKEE (reference sequence). V dropped 5 bases and J dropped 4; count of bases not matched to a gene: 12. The CDR3 DNA sequence: TGTGCCAGCAGTCCCGGCGGGGGGGCCCTCGGAGAGACCCAGTACTTC. Amino acids: CASSPGGGALGETQYF.

Details on this clonotype: Being one base from a much bigger clone, this may be a read error. The rearrangement joins TRBV4-1 to TRBJ2-7; D remains unclear. Trimming took off 1 base at V and 1 base at J, with 8 bases between the two ends. The CDR3 sequence is 14 residues long. Germline CDR1 MGHRA, CDR2 YSYEKL. CDR3 protein: CASSQAGMSYEQYF. Here the CDR3 DNA reads TGCGCCAGCAGCCAAGCCGGAATGTCCTACGAGCAGTACTTC.

Ten or more counts support this clonotype. The rearrangement joins TRBV20-1 to TRBJ2-7; maybe TRBD1 (5 bases). CDR3 length equals 15 residues. V was shortened by 0 bases and J by 3 bases, with 15 bases between the two germline ends. Germline values: CDR1 DFQATT, CDR2 SNEGSKA (reference sequence). This chain's CDR3 is CSARDPQGWNYEQYF. CDR3 coding DNA: TGCAGTGCTAGAGATCCCCAGGGATGGAACTACGAGCAGTACTTC.

On this clonotype: This may stem from a read error, because a much larger clone lies one nucleotide away. The rearrangement links TRBV6-5 to TRBJ2-7; D is unresolved. This CDR3 is 14 amino acids long. With 1 base removed from V and 2 bases from J, the gap between germline ends came to 9 bases. CDR1 MNHEY and CDR2 SVGAGI come from the germline V gene. CDR3 protein: CASSYFEGTYEQYF. CDR3 DNA: TGTGCCAGCAGTTACTTCGAAGGGACCTACGAGCAGTACTTC.

The chain has TRBV12-3 or TRBV12-4 and TRBJ2-1; possible D gene TRBD2, 5 bases. Trimming took 3 bases from V and 6 from J, leaving 15 bases between them. This CDR3 is 15 amino acids long. The CDR3 sequence is CASSFGLEARNEQFF. The CDR3 DNA follows: TGTGCCAGCAGTTTTGGACTTGAAGCCCGCAATGAGCAGTTCTTC.

The chain carries TRBV7-2 and TRBJ2-2; unclear D gene. V was pared by 0 bases and J by 7 bases, with 15 bases between. The CDR3 spans 16 residues. Germline CDR1 SGHTA, CDR2 FQGNSA. For the CDR3, the DNA is TGTGCCAGCAGCTTAGCTCGGGTAGCAACGGGCGGGGAGCTGTTTTTT. Its protein is CASSLARVATGGELFF.

This clonotype was observed a few times. This sequence joins TRBV5-1 and TRBJ2-7; TRBD1 agrees at 9 bases. J lost 2 bases, V lost 0 bases, and 6 bases had no gene match. CDR3 size: 16 residues. The V gene's germline CDR1 is SGHRS and CDR2 YFSETQ. The CDR3 DNA is TGCGCCAGCAGCTTGGGGGGACAGGGCCGAACCTACGAGCAGTACTTC. Translation gives CASSLGGQGRTYEQYF. The full variable domain, with the rest looked up from reference TRBV5-1 and TRBJ2-7, is KAGVTQTPRYLIKTRGQQVTLSCSPISGHRSVSWYQQTPGQGLQFLFEYFSETQRNKGNFPGRFSGRQFSNSRSEMNVSTLELGDSALYLCASSLGGQGRTYEQYFGPGTRLTVT.

In nucleotides, the CDR3 is TGCAGTTCTTACAAGTCGAGCGCTGAAGCTTTCTTT. It yields the protein CSSYKSSAEAFF. The chain employs TRBV20-1 and TRBJ1-1; unclear D gene. Germline CDR1 is DFQATT and CDR2 is SNEGSKA (reference sequence). V dropped 8 bases and J dropped 6 bases, with 16 bases sitting between them. The CDR3 has 12 residues.

This clonotype was observed many times. The genes are TRBV20-1 and TRBJ2-2; 9 nucleotides agree with TRBD2. The V segment lost 3 bases and the J segment 2 bases; nucleotides outside the gene matches: 7. The CDR3 loop spans 16 amino acids. Germline V gives CDR1 DFQATT, CDR2 SNEGSKA (reference sequence). The CDR3 DNA reads TGCAGTGCTAGCCTCCTAGCGGGGCCCAACACCGGGGAGCTGTTTTTT. It yields the protein CSASLLAGPNTGELFF.

This clonotype appeared many times. The chain employs TRBV12-3 or TRBV12-4 and TRBJ2-7; 7 positions match TRBD2. V lost 3 bases, J lost 7 bases, and 9 bases stayed unmatched. This CDR3 region has 14 residues. The CDR3 region is CASSLGGSRWEQYF. Written as DNA, the CDR3 is TGTGCCAGCAGTTTGGGAGGGTCCCGGTGGGAGCAGTACTTC.

This clonotype was found many times. CDR3 in amino acids: CATSGPRGTGKFF. The CDR3 DNA is TGTGCCACCAGCGGACCGAGAGGGACAGGGAAGTTCTTC. The V gene is TRBV15, the J gene TRBJ2-1, with 9 bases aligning to TRBD1. Losses at the gene ends were 5 bases for V and 14 bases for J; bases not matched to a gene: 10. The CDR3 is 13 residues long. Germline values: CDR1 LNHNV, CDR2 YYDKDF (reference sequence).

This clonotype was found once. The chain uses TRBV9 and TRBJ2-2; TRBD1 aligns across 9 bases. CDR1 is SGDLS, CDR2 YYNGEE, per germline. The J segment lost 4 bases and the V segment lost 3 bases, leaving 4 bases of the junction unmatched. This CDR3 has 15 residues. CDR3 sequence reads: CASSADRGFTGELFF. DNA for the CDR3: TGTGCCAGCAGCGCGGACAGGGGCTTCACCGGGGAGCTGTTTTTT.

In its sample, this clonotype was seen many times. V usage is TRBV6-1 and J usage is TRBJ1-4; D remains ambiguous. The CDR3 has 14 amino acids. Germline-derived CDR1 and CDR2 are MNHNS and SASEGT. V lost 8 bases to trimming and J lost 0 bases, with 10 bases between them. CDR3: CASRAGATNEKLFF. The CDR3 DNA follows: TGTGCCAGCCGGGCAGGAGCAACTAATGAAAAACTGTTTTTT.

The rearrangement joins TRBV5-5 to TRBJ2-2; weak D call: TRBD2 (5 bases). Between the trimmed V and J ends, which lost 1 base and 4 bases, there was a span of 20 bases. The V gene's germline CDR1 is SGHKS and CDR2 YYEKEE (reference sequence). This CDR3 is built from 18 residues. The CDR3 DNA is TGTGCCAGCAGCTTGATTGCAATACGGGGTTTGGCCACCGGGGAGCTGTTTTTT. Its protein is CASSLIAIRGLATGELFF.

The rearrangement uses TRBV20-1 and TRBJ1-3; a possible D gene is TRBD1 (5 bases). V gave up 0 bases and J gave up 4 bases, with 19 bases separating them. Germline lookup yields CDR1 DFQATT and CDR2 SNEGSKA (reference sequence). The CDR3 extends over 17 amino acids. This CDR3 is CSARDFGDAPLGNTIYF. Written as DNA, the CDR3 is TGCAGTGCTAGAGATTTTGGGGACGCTCCCTTAGGAAACACCATATATTTT.